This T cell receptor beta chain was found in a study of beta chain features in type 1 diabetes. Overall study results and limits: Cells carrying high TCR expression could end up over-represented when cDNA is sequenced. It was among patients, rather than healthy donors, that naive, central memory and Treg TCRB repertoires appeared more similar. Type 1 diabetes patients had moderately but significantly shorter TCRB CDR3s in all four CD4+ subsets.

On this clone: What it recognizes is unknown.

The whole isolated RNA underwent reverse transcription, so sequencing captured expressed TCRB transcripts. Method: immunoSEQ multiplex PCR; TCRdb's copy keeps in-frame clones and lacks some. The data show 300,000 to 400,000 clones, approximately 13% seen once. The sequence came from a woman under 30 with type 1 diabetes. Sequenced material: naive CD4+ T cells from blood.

This CDR3 is CSASGLGGYTF. The CDR3 nucleotides are TGCAGTGCTAGCGGACTGGGTGGCTACACCTTC. The V call is TRBV20-1, the J call TRBJ1-2; no definite D call. The CDR3 covers 11 residues. Germline V gene lookup returns CDR1 DFQATT and CDR2 SNEGSKA (reference sequence). With 3 bases removed from V and 7 bases from J, the gap between germline ends came to 9 bases.